One sample yielded the 11 T cell receptor beta chains listed below, sequenced in a study of regulatory T cells in long-lasting Graves disease. iRepertoire HTBI primers and Arm-PCR of CDR3 regions built TCR beta libraries. TCRdb re-derived calls from the multiplex PCR reads in MiXCR, one entry per CDR3 protein. The sample has approximately 500,000 distinct CDR3 sequences, roughly 21% seen once. Time point: persistent/refractory GD, antithyroid drugs over 5 years with positive TRAb. RNA extracted from PBMCs served as the sequencing template. The sequenced sample was peripheral blood mononuclear cells (PBMCs), obtained when the disease was refractory, from a patient treated with antithyroid drugs. The receptors were sampled from a female donor with Graves disease.

This chain connects TRBV7-6 to TRBJ1-6; unclear D gene. In germline, CDR1 is SGHVS, CDR2 FNYEAQ. This CDR3 comprises 13 residues. Between the trimmed V and J ends, which lost 7 bases and 8 bases, there was a span of 12 bases. The CDR3 loop reads CASKEFQDSPLHF. In DNA, the CDR3 is TGTGCCAGCAAGGAGTTTCAGGATTCACCCCTCCACTTT.

CDR3 DNA sequence: TGCAGCGTTGAGGCAGGGGGCCCCGGGGAGCTGTTTTTT. As protein: CSVEAGGPGELFF. The rearrangement links TRBV29-1 to TRBJ2-2; 8 nucleotides align to TRBD1. CDR3 length: 13 amino acids. V shed 3 bases and J 6 bases; nucleotides not matched to a gene: 3. The germline gives CDR1 SQVTM, CDR2 ANQGSEA.

This chain links TRBV25-1 with TRBJ1-2; TRBD1 matches at 9 bases. The CDR3 loop spans 14 amino acids. Germline V gene data show CDR1 as MGHDK and CDR2 as SYGVNS. V shed 4 bases and J 5 bases; nucleotides not matched to a gene: 5. The CDR3 spells CASSVPGTGYGYTF. The CDR3 DNA reads TGTGCCAGCAGTGTTCCCGGGACAGGGTATGGCTACACCTTC.

The table lists this clonotype with a few counts. The chain has TRBV10-3 and TRBJ2-7; weak D call: TRBD1 (6 bases). V dropped 1 base and J dropped 2 bases, with 12 bases sitting between them. CDR1 ENHRY and CDR2 SYGVKD come from the germline V gene. This CDR3 has 15 amino acids. The CDR3: CAISEYRDTAYEQYF. CDR3 sequence (DNA): TGTGCCATCAGTGAGTACCGGGACACCGCCTACGAGCAGTACTTC.

This clonotype was counted many times. The chain recombines TRBV7-6 with TRBJ2-5; D uncertain. This CDR3 is built from 15 residues. V shed 1 base and J shed 2 bases, with 11 bases lying between them. Per germline, CDR1 SGHVS and CDR2 FNYEAQ. Written as DNA, the CDR3 is TGTGCCAGCAGCTTAGTGCCCGCGTCTCAAGAGACCCAGTACTTC. It is translated as CASSLVPASQETQYF.

The genes are TRBV9 and TRBJ2-6; D is possibly TRBD1 (6 bases). The V and J ends lost 2 bases and 0 bases respectively, with 12 bases between them. Germline lookup yields CDR1 SGDLS and CDR2 YYNGEE. This CDR3 is 17 amino acids long. The CDR3 spells CASSVDRRSSGANVLTF. CDR3 DNA: TGTGCCAGCAGCGTTGACAGGAGAAGCTCTGGGGCCAACGTCCTGACTTTC.

This clonotype has more than one count but fewer than ten. The gene calls are TRBV13 and TRBJ2-1; 10 nucleotides match TRBD2. CDR1 PRHDT and CDR2 FYEKMQ come from the germline V gene (reference sequence). Losses at the gene ends were 2 bases for V and 5 bases for J; bases not matched to a gene: 3. The CDR3 is 15 amino acids. CDR3 bases: TGTGCCAGCAGCTTATACCTAGCGGGAGACAATGAGCAGTTCTTC. Translation gives CASSLYLAGDNEQFF.

This clonotype was recorded at least ten times. The CDR3: CAWSPGPQETQYF. In DNA, the CDR3 is TGTGCCTGGAGTCCGGGTCCACAAGAGACCCAGTACTTC. The chain is built from TRBV30 and TRBJ2-5; no clear D. V shed 2 bases and J shed 2 bases, with 9 bases lying between them. Germline values: CDR1 GTSNPN, CDR2 SVGIG (reference sequence). This CDR3 is 13 amino acids long.

This clonotype showed up many times. The chain combines TRBV7-3 with TRBJ1-1; D not certain. Germline V gives CDR1 SGHTA, CDR2 FQGTGA. The CDR3 runs 13 residues. Trimming pared 1 base from V and 7 bases from J, leaving 10 bases between. The chain's CDR3 is CASSLISGNEAFF. In nucleotides, the CDR3 is TGTGCCAGCAGCTTAATTTCCGGGAATGAAGCTTTCTTT.

This clonotype was observed a handful of times. The chain employs TRBV11-2 and TRBJ2-2, with TRBD1 matching 8 bases. Germline loops: CDR1 SGHAT, CDR2 FQNNGV. V shed 5 bases and J 4 bases; nucleotides not matched to a gene: 3. The CDR3 runs to 14 residues. As DNA, the CDR3 is TGTGCCAGCAGCCGACAGGGGAGCACCGGGGAGCTGTTTTTT. The encoded protein is CASSRQGSTGELFF.

The chain joins TRBV6-1 to TRBJ2-7; D may be TRBD1 (5 bases). Per germline, CDR1 MNHNS and CDR2 SASEGT. The V end was cut by 5 bases, the J end by 3 bases, with 20 bases between. The CDR3 is made up of 16 amino acids. The chain's CDR3 is CASSLIQDRYYYEQYF. The CDR3 nucleotides read TGTGCCAGCAGTCTCATACAGGACCGGTACTACTACGAGCAGTACTTC.